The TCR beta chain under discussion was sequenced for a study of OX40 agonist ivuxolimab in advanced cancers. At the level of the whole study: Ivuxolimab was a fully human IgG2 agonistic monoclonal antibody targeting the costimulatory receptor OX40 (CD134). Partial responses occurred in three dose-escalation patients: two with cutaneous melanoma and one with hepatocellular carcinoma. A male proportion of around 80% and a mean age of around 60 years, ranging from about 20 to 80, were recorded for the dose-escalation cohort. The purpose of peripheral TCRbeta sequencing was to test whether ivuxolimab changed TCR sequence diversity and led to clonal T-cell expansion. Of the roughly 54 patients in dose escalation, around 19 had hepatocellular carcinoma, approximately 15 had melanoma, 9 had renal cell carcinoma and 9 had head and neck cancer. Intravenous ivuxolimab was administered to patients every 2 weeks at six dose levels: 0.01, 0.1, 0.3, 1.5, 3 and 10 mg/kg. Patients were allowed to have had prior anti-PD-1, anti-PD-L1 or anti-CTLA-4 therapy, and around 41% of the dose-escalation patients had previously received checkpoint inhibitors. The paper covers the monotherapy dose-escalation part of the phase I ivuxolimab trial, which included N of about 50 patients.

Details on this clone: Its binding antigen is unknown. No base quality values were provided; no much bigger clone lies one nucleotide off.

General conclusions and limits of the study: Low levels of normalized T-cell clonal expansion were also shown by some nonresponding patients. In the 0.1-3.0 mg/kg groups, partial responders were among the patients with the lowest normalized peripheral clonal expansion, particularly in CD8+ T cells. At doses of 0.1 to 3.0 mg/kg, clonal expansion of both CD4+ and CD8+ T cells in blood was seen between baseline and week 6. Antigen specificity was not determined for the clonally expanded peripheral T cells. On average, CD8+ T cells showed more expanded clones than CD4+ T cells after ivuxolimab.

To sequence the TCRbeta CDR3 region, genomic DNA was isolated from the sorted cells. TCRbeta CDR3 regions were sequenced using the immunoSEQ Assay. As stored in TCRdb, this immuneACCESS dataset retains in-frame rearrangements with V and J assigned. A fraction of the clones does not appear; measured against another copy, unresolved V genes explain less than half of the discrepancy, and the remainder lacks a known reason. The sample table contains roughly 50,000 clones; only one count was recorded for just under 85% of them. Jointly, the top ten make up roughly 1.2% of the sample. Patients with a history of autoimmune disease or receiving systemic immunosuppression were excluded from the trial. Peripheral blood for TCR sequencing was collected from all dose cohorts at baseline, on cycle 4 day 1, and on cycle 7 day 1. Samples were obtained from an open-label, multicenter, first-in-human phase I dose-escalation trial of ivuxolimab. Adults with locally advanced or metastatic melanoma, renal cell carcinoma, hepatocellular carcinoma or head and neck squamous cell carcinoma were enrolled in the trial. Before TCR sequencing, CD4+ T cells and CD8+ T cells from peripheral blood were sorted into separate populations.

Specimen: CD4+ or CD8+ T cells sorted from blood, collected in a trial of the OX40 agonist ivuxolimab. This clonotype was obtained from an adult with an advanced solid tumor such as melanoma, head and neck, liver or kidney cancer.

The DNA sequence is TGTGCCAGCAGCGTAGGCGGCACCCAGAACACTGAAGCTTTCTTT. It is translated as CASSVGGTQNTEAFF. The V and J genes are TRBV9 and TRBJ1-1, with the identity of the D gene unclear. Deletion took 0 bases off V and 1 base off J, with a span of 10 bases between the germline ends. Including the terminal cysteine and phenylalanine, the CDR3 comprises 15 residues. Here the CDR3 DNA is all that survives: 45 bases in frame from base 1. Taken from the germline V gene, the CDR1 and CDR2 loops are SGDLS and YYNGEE.